The 17 T cell receptor beta chains presented below share a single source sample, sequenced in a study of Graves' ophthalmopathy and Graves' hyperthyroidism. Amplified TCR beta CDR3 regions were obtained using RNA transcripts as template. An initial RT-PCR round employing HTBI primers preceded a second-round multiplex PCR. One entry per CDR3 protein, called by TCRdb with MiXCR from the multiplex PCR reads. The sample yields 650,000 to 800,000 distinct CDR3 sequences, roughly 41% seen once. The specimen sequenced was peripheral blood. These receptors all come from an adult man with Graves' ophthalmopathy.

This clonotype occurred many times. V and J are TRBV2 and TRBJ1-5, with D hard to call. Germline V gives CDR1 SNHLY, CDR2 FYNNEI. Trimming pared 7 bases from V and 0 bases from J, leaving 7 bases between. The CDR3 totals 13 residues. Written as DNA, the CDR3 is TGTGCCAGCAAACAGATTAGCAATCAGCCCCAGCATTTT. It yields the protein CASKQISNQPQHF.

A remark on this clonotype: This may be a read error: a much more frequent sequence differs by one nucleotide. Because it lacks the conserved phenylalanine or tryptophan at the end, this CDR3 is likely a read error. This sequence joins TRBV7-2 and TRBJ2-7; tentative D call: TRBD2 (6 bases). Germline V gene data show CDR1 as SGHTA and CDR2 as FQGNSA. Trimming removed 5 bases at V and 0 bases at J, with 11 bases between. This CDR3 is 14 amino acids long. CDR3 bases: TGTGCCAGCAGCCGGGACTCCTTCTCCTACGAGCAGTACCTC. It encodes CASSRDSFSYEQYL.

This clonotype was recorded at least ten times. The chain links TRBV7-8 to TRBJ2-5; the D gene is possibly TRBD2 (6 bases). Deletions cut 6 bases from V and 5 bases from J, with 16 bases between. From germline, CDR1 is SGHVS and CDR2 FQNEAQ. CDR3 size: 14 residues. CDR3 DNA sequence: TGTGCCAGCAGGGAGCGGAGGGGCCCCGAGACCCAGTACTTC. Encoded protein: CASRERRGPETQYF.

This clonotype has a count of ten or more. This rearrangement joins TRBV20-1 to TRBJ2-5; D ambiguous. CDR1 is DFQATT, CDR2 SNEGSKA, per germline (reference sequence). This CDR3 spans 12 amino acids. The V gene lost 0 bases and the J gene lost 2 bases, with 4 bases spanning the gap. The CDR3 sequence: CSARDRQETQYF. The CDR3, as DNA: TGCAGTGCTAGAGACCGTCAAGAGACCCAGTACTTC.

This clonotype has just one count. This may arise from a read error, as a much more abundant clone is one base away. Since the CDR3 does not end with the conserved phenylalanine or tryptophan, this likely comes from a read error. V usage is TRBV20-1 and J usage is TRBJ1-2; D is ambiguous. This CDR3 is built from 11 residues. Germline-derived CDR1 and CDR2 are DFQATT and SNEGSKA (reference sequence). V was clipped by 3 bases and J by 7 bases, with 9 bases between them. CDR3 amino acids: CSASQVSGYTL. CDR3 sequence (DNA): TGCAGTGCTAGTCAGGTTTCTGGCTACACCCTC.

This clonotype was picked up many times. Here the CDR3 reads CSASLDSLNYEQYF. The CDR3, as DNA: TGCAGTGCTAGTTTGGACAGTCTCAACTACGAGCAGTACTTC. V usage is TRBV20-1 and J usage is TRBJ2-7; a possible D gene is TRBD1 (6 bases). Germline lookup yields CDR1 DFQATT and CDR2 SNEGSKA (reference sequence). The CDR3 has 14 residues. With 3 bases removed from V and 3 bases from J, the gap between germline ends came to 15 bases.

As DNA, the CDR3 is TGTGCCAGCAGTGCGGGTCTTGAGTACGAGCAGTACTTC. Translation: CASSAGLEYEQYF. J is TRBJ2-7 and V is TRBV6-1; D gene ambiguous. Germline V CDR1 and CDR2: MNHNS, SASEGT. The CDR3 contains 13 residues. V shed 4 bases and J shed 4 bases, with 11 bases lying between them.

This clonotype has just one count. The chain uses TRBV10-3 and TRBJ1-6; 9 nucleotides match TRBD1. Trimming took 6 bases from V and 9 from J; bases not matched to a gene: 9. This CDR3 is 15 amino acids long. The germline V gene encodes CDR1 ENHRY and CDR2 SYGVKD. The CDR3: CAIRNTQDRGSPLHF. CDR3 sequence (DNA): TGTGCCATCAGGAATACACAGGACAGGGGTTCACCCCTCCACTTT.

This clonotype was seen at least ten times. V and J are TRBV19 and TRBJ1-6; 8 bases fit TRBD1. With 3 bases clipped from V and 7 bases from J, the junction kept 8 bases outside the gene matches. The CDR3 sequence is 16 residues long. Germline CDR1 LNHDA, CDR2 SQIVND (reference sequence). The CDR3 loop reads CASSIGGQVNNSPLHF. The CDR3 bases are TGTGCCAGTAGTATCGGGGGACAGGTGAACAATTCACCCCTCCACTTT.

There are many counts of this clonotype. This chain links TRBV19 with TRBJ1-1; possibly TRBD1 for D (5 bases). Trimming removed 3 bases from V and 3 bases from J, with 14 bases in between. The germline CDR1 and CDR2 sequences are LNHDA and SQIVND (reference sequence). The CDR3 contains 15 residues. CDR3 DNA: TGTGCCAGTAGTATGAGGGACCAGGTGGACACTGAAGCTTTCTTT. Protein product: CASSMRDQVDTEAFF.

This clonotype showed up many times. The V and J genes are TRBV10-3 and TRBJ2-5; 12 bases map to TRBD2. Looked up from germline, CDR1 is ENHRY and CDR2 is SYGVKD. The CDR3 loop spans 15 amino acids. Trimming at V came to 8 bases and at J to 2 bases, leaving 6 bases not matched to a gene. CDR3 residues: CAIGTTSGGQETQYF. Written as DNA, the CDR3 is TGTGCCATCGGGACGACTAGCGGGGGACAAGAGACCCAGTACTTC.

The gene calls are TRBV7-9 and TRBJ2-7, with D possibly TRBD1 on 6 matching bases. The CDR3 totals 15 residues. V dropped 4 bases and J dropped 2 bases, with 15 bases sitting between them. The V gene's germline CDR1 is SEHNR and CDR2 FQNEAQ (reference sequence). The CDR3 DNA is TGTGCCAGCAGCTCGACTACAGGGAACCCCTACGAGCAGTACTTC. Its protein is CASSSTTGNPYEQYF. Full variable domain (remainder filled in from reference TRBV7-9 and TRBJ2-7): DTGVSQNPRHKITKRGQNVTFRCDPISEHNRLYWYRQTLGQGPEFLTYFQNEAQLEKSRLLSDRFSAERPKGSFSTLEIQRTEQGDSAMYLCASSSTTGNPYEQYFGPGTRLTVT.

This sequence joins TRBV29-1 and TRBJ2-2; D gene unclear. The CDR3 spans 10 residues. CDR1 is SQVTM, CDR2 ANQGSEA, per germline. V was trimmed by 3 bases and J by 9 bases, leaving 5 bases between them. CDR3 sequence (DNA): TGCAGCGTTGATTACAGGGAGCTGTTTTTT. Translated, it gives CSVDYRELFF.

The V gene is TRBV25-1, the J gene TRBJ1-2; D remains ambiguous. The CDR3 spans 13 residues. V dropped 5 bases and J dropped 4 bases, with 11 bases sitting between them. Germline lookup yields CDR1 MGHDK and CDR2 SYGVNS. The CDR3 coding sequence is TGTGCCAGCAGTTCCGATGGGAGCTATGGCTACACCTTC. It translates to CASSSDGSYGYTF.

The chain couples TRBV7-9 to TRBJ1-6; TRBD1 matches at 7 bases. The length of the CDR3 is 13 residues. Germline V lookup: CDR1 SEHNR, CDR2 FQNEAQ (reference sequence). V shed 6 bases, J shed 9 bases, and the junction held 5 bases outside the gene matches. The CDR3 DNA is TGTGCCAGCAGTCAGGACAGGTCTTCACCCCTCCACTTT. Protein sequence: CASSQDRSSPLHF.

This clonotype was counted only a few times. The junction shows a germline mismatch at one end, possibly a read error. The V gene is TRBV10-2, the J gene TRBJ2-7; maybe TRBD1 (6 bases). The CDR3 has 14 amino acids. The germline V gene encodes CDR1 WSHSY and CDR2 SAAADI. CDR3 bases: TGTGCCAGCAGTTACTTCAGGGGTGGGTACGAGCAGTACTTC. Translating it yields CASSYFRGGYEQYF.

The sample holds many counts of this clonotype. The CDR3: CSARGPRQGWEQYF. For the CDR3, the DNA is TGCAGTGCTAGAGGGCCTCGACAGGGGTGGGAGCAGTACTTC. This rearrangement joins TRBV20-1 to TRBJ2-7, with TRBD1 matching 8 bases. This CDR3 has 14 amino acids. V dropped 1 base and J dropped 7; count of bases not matched to a gene: 9. Per germline, CDR1 DFQATT and CDR2 SNEGSKA (reference sequence).